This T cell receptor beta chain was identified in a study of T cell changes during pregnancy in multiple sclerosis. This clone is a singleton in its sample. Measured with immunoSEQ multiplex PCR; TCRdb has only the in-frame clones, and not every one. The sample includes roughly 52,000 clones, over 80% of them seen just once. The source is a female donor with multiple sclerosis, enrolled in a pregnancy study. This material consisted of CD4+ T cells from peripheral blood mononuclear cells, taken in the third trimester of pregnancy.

CDR3 in amino acids: CASSWRGSGETQYF. In DNA, the CDR3 is TGTGCCAGCAGTTGGAGGGGCTCCGGAGAGACCCAGTACTTC. V gene TRBV7-9 combines with J gene TRBJ2-5; D perhaps matches TRBD2 (6 bases). V gave up 6 bases and J gave up 4 bases, with 15 bases separating them. The CDR3 runs to 14 residues. Germline V gene lookup returns CDR1 SEHNR and CDR2 FQNEAQ (reference sequence).